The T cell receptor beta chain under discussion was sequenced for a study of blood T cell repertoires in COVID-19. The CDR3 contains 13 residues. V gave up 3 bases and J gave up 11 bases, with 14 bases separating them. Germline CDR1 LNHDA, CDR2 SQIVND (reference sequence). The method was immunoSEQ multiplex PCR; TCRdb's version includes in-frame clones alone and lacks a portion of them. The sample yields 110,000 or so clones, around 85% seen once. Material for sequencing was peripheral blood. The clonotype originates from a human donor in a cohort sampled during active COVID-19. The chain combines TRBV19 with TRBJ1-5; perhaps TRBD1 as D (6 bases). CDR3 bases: TGTGCCAGTAGTATGGGGGGGGGCCTGGCCCAGCATTTT. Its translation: CASSMGGGLAQHF.